A selection of T cell receptor beta chains follows, all from one sample in a study of shared clonotypes between healthy human individuals. Clones were sequenced by immunoSEQ multiplex PCR, and TCRdb holds only the in-frame ones, with some missing. The sample carries just over 2,000,000 clones, over 85% recorded once. Material for sequencing was naive CD4+ T cells sorted from blood. The receptors shown here come from a man between 18 and 29 years old in good health. CDR3s include the opening cysteine and the closing phenylalanine or tryptophan. A D gene is named only where the DNA matches it firmly. Some rows mark clone size as missing; the rest say once, few, many or name a class of expanded clone.

D gene	clone size	V gene	J gene	CDR3 DNA	CDR3 protein
-	-	TRBV5-6	TRBJ2-7	TGTGCCAGCAGCTTGGGACTAGTTACCAACCCCTACGAGCAGTACTTC	CASSLGLVTNPYEQYF
TRBD1	-	TRBV9	TRBJ1-4	TGTGCCAGCAGCACACGGGACAGGCTTAATGAAAAACTGTTTTTT	CASSTRDRLNEKLFF
TRBD1	-	TRBV5-1	TRBJ2-5	TGCGCCAGCAGCTACAGGGGGCAAGAGACCCAGTACTTC	CASSYRGQETQYF
-	-	TRBV6-5	TRBJ1-3	TGTGCCAGCAGTCCCCGGACAGCCTCTGGAAACACCATATATTTT	CASSPRTASGNTIYF
-	-	TRBV7-8	TRBJ2-3	TGTGCCAGCAGCTTAGGAAGACTAGATACGCAGTATTTT	CASSLGRLDTQYF
-	once	TRBV9	TRBJ2-7	TGTGCCAGCAGCGTAGCTGGGATTTCCGAGCAGTACTTC	CASSVAGISEQYF
-	-	TRBV5-4	TRBJ1-6	TGTGCCAGCAGCTTGGAGAGGCAACAAGGACAGACAAATTCACCCCTCCACTTT	CASSLERQQGQTNSPLHF
TRBD1	-	TRBV5-6	TRBJ2-2	TGTGCCAGCAGCCCAGGGGACAGGAACTCCGCGGAGCTGTTTTTT	CASSPGDRNSAELFF
-	-	TRBV30	TRBJ2-4	TGTGCCTGGAGTGGTCGACAGATACTAGCCAAAAACATTCAGTACTTC	CAWSGRQILAKNIQYF
-	-	TRBV7-2	TRBJ2-7	TGTGCCAGCAGCTTAAGCTCCTACGAGCAGTACTTC	CASSLSSYEQYF
TRBD2	once	TRBV5-4	TRBJ2-1	TGTGCCAGCAGCTTGGCCCTAGCGGGAGGGCCCAATGAGCAGTTCTTC	CASSLALAGGPNEQFF
-	once	TRBV4-1	TRBJ2-7	TGCGCCAGCAGCCAAGTCCAGGGGTCGGGGGACGAGCAGTACTTC	CASSQVQGSGDEQYF
-	-	TRBV18	TRBJ2-5	TGTGCCAGCTCACCACCGGGCAGCCCCCAAGAGACCCAGTACTTC	CASSPPGSPQETQYF
TRBD2	-	TRBV9	TRBJ2-1	TGTGCCAGCAGCGTAGGTGCGAGGACTAGCGGGGAGAACAATGAGCAGTTCTTC	CASSVGARTSGENNEQFF
TRBD1	once	TRBV28	TRBJ1-6	TGTGCCAGCAGCTTCTACGGGACAGGGTTTAATTCACCCCTCCACTTT	CASSFYGTGFNSPLHF
-	-	TRBV7-2	TRBJ2-1	TGTGCCAGCAGCTTAGCCACAGCATTTAGTAATGAGCAGTTCTTC	CASSLATAFSNEQFF
TRBD1	-	TRBV30	TRBJ1-6	TGTGCCTGGACGAGGGGCCCGGGACAGCTTAATTCACCCCTCCACTTT	CAWTRGPGQLNSPLHF
-	-	TRBV6-5	TRBJ1-4	TGTGCCATCAGGACTGACAAGAATGAAAAACTGTTTTTT	CAIRTDKNEKLFF
-	-	TRBV2	TRBJ2-3	TGTGCCGGCCTTCAATGGGGGCCGAGCACAGATACGCAGTATTTT	CAGLQWGPSTDTQYF
-	-	TRBV2	TRBJ2-7	TGTGCCACAAGCACTCAGAATGTGGGGGAGCAGTACTTC	CATSTQNVGEQYF
-	-	TRBV13	TRBJ1-1	TGTGCCAGCAGCCCAGGCGTCCCTGAAGCTTTCTTT	CASSPGVPEAFF
-	-	TRBV7-6	TRBJ2-7	TGTGCCAGCAGCTTAGTAGATTCCTACGAGCAGTACTTC	CASSLVDSYEQYF
-	-	TRBV6-1	TRBJ1-4	TGTGCCAGCAGTGAAGCAAGGGACACGAATGAAAAACTGTTTTTT	CASSEARDTNEKLFF
-	-	TRBV30	TRBJ1-6	TGTGCCTGGACATCAGGGGTTGCTTCACCCCTCCACTTT	CAWTSGVASPLHF
TRBD1	-	TRBV5-6	TRBJ1-4	TGTGCCAGCAGCTGGGACGGCAGGGGGCGAGAAAAACTGTTTTTT	CASSWDGRGREKLFF
TRBD1	-	TRBV6-1	TRBJ1-3	TGTGCCAGCAGTGAGGGACAGGGCTCTGGAAACACCATATATTTT	CASSEGQGSGNTIYF
-	once	TRBV2	TRBJ1-2	TGTGCCAGCGCTCGGGGTGTTTCCTATGGCTACACCTTC	CASARGVSYGYTF
-	-	TRBV7-6	TRBJ1-5	TGTGCCAGCAGCTTATACCGTGGAAGCAATCAGCCCCAGCATTTT	CASSLYRGSNQPQHF
-	once	TRBV12-5	TRBJ1-1	TGTGCTAGTGGTTTAGAAGGGATCGGCACTGAAGCTTTCTTT	CASGLEGIGTEAFF